This note documents a single TCR beta chain sequence. Its antigen remains unidentified. Sequences were generated from unstimulated naive, memory, effector memory and TEMRA subsets in three donor pairs. Germline-derived CDR1 and CDR2 are MNHEY and SVGAGI. The CDR3 runs to 14 residues. With 5 bases removed from V and 11 bases from J, the gap between germline ends came to 21 bases. The sample comes from a study of siplizumab effects on memory and regulatory T cells. Libraries were prepared by immunoSEQ multiplex PCR; TCRdb keeps only in-frame clonotypes and omits some of them. The table includes about 63,000 clones, approximately 87% detected once. Findings and caveats of the study: Controls had around 28% Treg-derived mappable alloreactive CD4+ clones on average, versus approximately 70% with siplizumab. Researchers could map only a minor fraction of alloreactive clones to unstimulated subsets. In unstimulated cells, naive T cells appeared more diverse than memory T cells and seemed major alloresponse contributors.

V usage is TRBV6-5 and J usage is TRBJ1-1; tentative D call: TRBD1 (5 bases). The sequencing sample was made of memory CD4+ T cells sorted from blood. This receptor was identified in a human donor in good health. Written as DNA, the CDR3 is TGTGCCAGCAGTGCCCCTGGTGGGGGGTTGGGGGCTTTCTTT. Translated: CASSAPGGGLGAFF.